The 8 T cell receptor beta chains reported below all come from one sample, sequenced in a study of blood T cell repertoires in COVID-19 (TCRdb year 2020). Receptors were amplified or captured by the immunoSEQ multiplex PCR assay. This is the immuneACCESS table as TCRdb keeps it, with only in-frame sequences that have V and J called. A part of the clones is gone; compared with another copy, unresolved V genes explain less than half, and the rest is unexplained. The sample contains some 200,000 clones, about nine tenths of them found a single time. The ten largest clones take up 2% to 2.5% of the sample. Input material: PBMCs or T cells enriched from blood (not recorded which). The source of these receptors is a woman in her thirties who had recovered from COVID-19.

The rearrangement links TRBV2 to TRBJ1-2; 8 nucleotides align to TRBD1. Germline CDR1 is SNHLY and CDR2 is FYNNEI. J lost 1 base, V lost 4 bases, and 8 bases had no gene match. The CDR3 totals 16 residues. Written as DNA, the CDR3 is TGTGCCAGCAGTGTGAAGCAGGGGGCTCTTAACTATGGCTACACCTTC. Protein product: CASSVKQGALNYGYTF.

The rearrangement uses TRBV30 and TRBJ1-2; weak D call: TRBD1 (5 bases). Trimming shortened V by 3 bases and J by 5 bases, and 13 bases separated the two germline ends. The CDR3 extends over 13 amino acids. Germline V lookup: CDR1 GTSNPN, CDR2 SVGIG (reference sequence). The CDR3 DNA reads TGTGCCTGGAGGGAAGGGGCCGGGTATGGCTACACCTTC. Protein sequence: CAWREGAGYGYTF.

The chain links TRBV2 to TRBJ2-1, with D uncertain. The ends were cut back, 7 bases at V and 3 bases at J, with 13 bases in the middle. This CDR3 comprises 14 residues. Germline V gives CDR1 SNHLY, CDR2 FYNNEI. The CDR3 here is CASISLAVYNEQFF. For the CDR3, the DNA is TGTGCCAGCATCTCGTTGGCAGTCTACAATGAGCAGTTCTTC.

The V and J genes are TRBV10-3 and TRBJ2-1; TRBD2 might be the D (6 bases). CDR1 is ENHRY, CDR2 SYGVKD, per germline. The CDR3 length is 14 residues. V was clipped by 7 bases and J by 1 base, with 11 bases between them. The CDR3 spells CAIKPGGSYNEQFF. In DNA, the CDR3 is TGTGCCATCAAGCCCGGAGGGTCCTACAATGAGCAGTTCTTC.

This clone was picked up a small number of times. The chain recombines TRBV9 with TRBJ2-2; weak D call: TRBD2 (6 bases). V lost 4 bases and J lost 6, with 19 bases in between. The V gene's germline CDR1 is SGDLS and CDR2 YYNGEE. This CDR3 spans 16 amino acids. The CDR3 sequence is CASSPHPGEPPGELFF. As DNA, the CDR3 is TGTGCCAGCAGCCCCCATCCGGGAGAGCCCCCCGGGGAGCTGTTTTTT.

The genes are TRBV7-2 and TRBJ2-7, with 8 bases that match TRBD1. Germline loops: CDR1 SGHTA, CDR2 FQGNSA. The CDR3 loop spans 16 amino acids. J gave up 4 bases and V 6 bases, and 14 bases lay outside the gene matches. The CDR3 DNA reads TGTGCCAGCAGAAGGACAGGGACGGGAGTGGGATACGAGCAGTACTTC. Translated: CASRRTGTGVGYEQYF.

This chain connects TRBV19 to TRBJ2-1, with 7 bases identical to TRBD1. With 6 bases clipped from V and 5 bases from J, the junction kept 7 bases outside the gene matches. This CDR3 is 14 amino acids long. Germline lookup yields CDR1 LNHDA and CDR2 SQIVND (reference sequence). CDR3 coding DNA: TGTGCCAGTAGGGTAGGGGGCTCGGACAATGAGCAGTTCTTC. Its translation is CASRVGGSDNEQFF.

CDR3 loop: CAWSAQGVGTDTQYF. Here the CDR3 DNA reads TGTGCCTGGAGTGCGCAGGGTGTTGGCACAGATACGCAGTATTTT. The chain recombines TRBV30 with TRBJ2-3; TRBD1 is a possible D gene (5 bases). V lost 1 base and J lost 1, with 12 bases in between. Germline assignment: CDR1 GTSNPN and CDR2 SVGIG (reference sequence). There are 15 residues in the CDR3.